Following are 6 T cell receptor beta chains from one sample sequenced in a study of cytomegalovirus exposure and HLA in healthy donors. Amplification used 60 Vbeta primers and 13 Jbeta primers. The method was immunoSEQ multiplex PCR; TCRdb's version includes in-frame clones alone and lacks a portion of them. The sample includes 120,000 to 150,000 clones, around 79% seen only once; the top ten take approximately 6.9%. Source material: PBMCs. The origin of the receptors is a woman in her forties in good health and CMV-seropositive.

This clone was detected a few times. The V call is TRBV19, the J call TRBJ2-7; D might be TRBD2 (6 bases). There are 14 residues in the CDR3. V lost 5 bases and J lost 0, with 11 bases in between. CDR1 and CDR2 (germline): LNHDA, SQIVND (reference sequence). The CDR3 is CASSYGGVSYEQYF. DNA for the CDR3: TGTGCCAGTAGTTACGGCGGGGTCTCCTACGAGCAGTACTTC.

This clone has a handful of counts. The chain joins TRBV5-1 to TRBJ1-1, with TRBD1 matching 11 bases. Germline CDR1 SGHRS, CDR2 YFSETQ. The CDR3 runs 14 residues. V gave up 4 bases and J gave up 5 bases; unmatched junction bases: 4. CDR3 coding DNA: TGCGCCAGCAGCAGGGGACAGGGGGGGACTGAAGCTTTCTTT. It is translated as CASSRGQGGTEAFF. Drawing the rest from reference TRBV5-1 and TRBJ1-1, the complete variable domain is KAGVTQTPRYLIKTRGQQVTLSCSPISGHRSVSWYQQTPGQGLQFLFEYFSETQRNKGNFPGRFSGRQFSNSRSEMNVSTLELGDSALYLCASSRGQGGTEAFFGQGTRLTVV.

The chain has TRBV19 and TRBJ1-6; D possibly corresponds to TRBD1 (6 bases). The CDR3 sequence is 18 residues long. The germline gives CDR1 LNHDA, CDR2 SQIVND (reference sequence). Trimming pared 0 bases from V and 9 bases from J, leaving 21 bases between. In nucleotides, the CDR3 is TGTGCCAGTAGTATAGATCACTTATCGGCAGGGGTTGTTTCACCCCTCCACTTT. It translates to CASSIDHLSAGVVSPLHF.

The rearrangement links TRBV19 to TRBJ2-5; D uncertain. Looked up from germline, CDR1 is LNHDA and CDR2 is SQIVND (reference sequence). This CDR3 has 12 residues. The V and J ends lost 3 bases and 2 bases respectively, with 4 bases between them. The CDR3 DNA follows: TGTGCCAGTAGTATGCAGCAAGAGACCCAGTACTTC. Translation gives CASSMQQETQYF.

The V call is TRBV19, the J call TRBJ2-1; the match to TRBD1 covers 9 bases. V shed 4 bases and J 2 bases; nucleotides not matched to a gene: 9. The CDR3 loop spans 17 amino acids. The germline V gene encodes CDR1 LNHDA and CDR2 SQIVND (reference sequence). This CDR3 reads CASSTFGQGRTYNEQFF. The CDR3 DNA is TGTGCCAGTAGTACCTTCGGACAGGGGCGGACCTACAATGAGCAGTTCTTC.

Only a few counts were recorded for this clone. The chain links TRBV7-9 to TRBJ1-1, with D perhaps TRBD1 (5 bases). The CDR3 sequence is 12 residues long. V was clipped by 3 bases and J by 10 bases, with 12 bases between them. CDR1 is SEHNR, CDR2 FQNEAQ, per germline (reference sequence). DNA of the CDR3: TGTGCCAGCAGCTTTAGGAACGGGGGAGCTTTCTTT. It translates to CASSFRNGGAFF.